What follows describes a single T cell receptor (beta chain). Per the original data handling: It was from reference gene primer amplification that nucleated cell counts were estimated. Sequencing used immunoSEQ multiplex PCR; TCRdb keeps in-frame clones, though not all of them. The D gene and trimming were derived from the DNA, and the V and J assignments and clone size from that table. In the table there are approximately 130,000 clones, around 63% of which are singletons. These data belong to a study of blood T cell repertoires in COVID-19. Study background: From the United States, Italy and Spain came samples of acute and convalescent COVID-19. The analysed material was cDNA or gDNA that came from T cells, B-cell-depleted T cells, or PBMCs.

The germline V gene encodes CDR1 LNHDA and CDR2 SQIVND (reference sequence). Trimming took 9 bases from V and 4 from J; bases not matched to a gene: 5. The CDR3 is made up of 12 amino acids. The clonotype originates from a woman aged 70-85 years with acute or convalescent COVID-19. The chain couples TRBV19 to TRBJ1-1, with TRBD1 matching 7 bases. Sequenced material: peripheral blood. DNA of the CDR3: TGTGCCAGCACGACAGGGCTCACTGAAGCTTTCTTT. Protein sequence: CASTTGLTEAFF.